This T cell receptor (beta chain) was obtained from a study of CD8 T cells in ankylosing spondylitis. Overall study results and limits: What appeared characteristic of ankylosing spondylitis blood was a TCR beta motif of eight highly homologous variants.

This clonotype was seen more than once but under ten times. Its specificity is unknown. TCRdb redid the calling of the 5' RACE reads with MiXCR, one entry per CDR3 protein. The data hold about 330,000 distinct CDR3 sequences, with 7.5% to 9% observed a single time. V dropped 0 bases and J dropped 6 bases, with 15 bases sitting between them. Germline V gives CDR1 DFQATT, CDR2 SNEGSKA (reference sequence). This CDR3 has 14 amino acids. What was sequenced was blood, either unsorted or a sorted T cell fraction (not recorded which). This TCR derives from a male donor with ankylosing spondylitis. The chain employs TRBV20-1 and TRBJ2-7; no firm D call. The CDR3 coding sequence is TGCAGTGCTAGAGATCGGAGCATTCTCTCCGAGCAGTACTTC. It translates to CSARDRSILSEQYF.